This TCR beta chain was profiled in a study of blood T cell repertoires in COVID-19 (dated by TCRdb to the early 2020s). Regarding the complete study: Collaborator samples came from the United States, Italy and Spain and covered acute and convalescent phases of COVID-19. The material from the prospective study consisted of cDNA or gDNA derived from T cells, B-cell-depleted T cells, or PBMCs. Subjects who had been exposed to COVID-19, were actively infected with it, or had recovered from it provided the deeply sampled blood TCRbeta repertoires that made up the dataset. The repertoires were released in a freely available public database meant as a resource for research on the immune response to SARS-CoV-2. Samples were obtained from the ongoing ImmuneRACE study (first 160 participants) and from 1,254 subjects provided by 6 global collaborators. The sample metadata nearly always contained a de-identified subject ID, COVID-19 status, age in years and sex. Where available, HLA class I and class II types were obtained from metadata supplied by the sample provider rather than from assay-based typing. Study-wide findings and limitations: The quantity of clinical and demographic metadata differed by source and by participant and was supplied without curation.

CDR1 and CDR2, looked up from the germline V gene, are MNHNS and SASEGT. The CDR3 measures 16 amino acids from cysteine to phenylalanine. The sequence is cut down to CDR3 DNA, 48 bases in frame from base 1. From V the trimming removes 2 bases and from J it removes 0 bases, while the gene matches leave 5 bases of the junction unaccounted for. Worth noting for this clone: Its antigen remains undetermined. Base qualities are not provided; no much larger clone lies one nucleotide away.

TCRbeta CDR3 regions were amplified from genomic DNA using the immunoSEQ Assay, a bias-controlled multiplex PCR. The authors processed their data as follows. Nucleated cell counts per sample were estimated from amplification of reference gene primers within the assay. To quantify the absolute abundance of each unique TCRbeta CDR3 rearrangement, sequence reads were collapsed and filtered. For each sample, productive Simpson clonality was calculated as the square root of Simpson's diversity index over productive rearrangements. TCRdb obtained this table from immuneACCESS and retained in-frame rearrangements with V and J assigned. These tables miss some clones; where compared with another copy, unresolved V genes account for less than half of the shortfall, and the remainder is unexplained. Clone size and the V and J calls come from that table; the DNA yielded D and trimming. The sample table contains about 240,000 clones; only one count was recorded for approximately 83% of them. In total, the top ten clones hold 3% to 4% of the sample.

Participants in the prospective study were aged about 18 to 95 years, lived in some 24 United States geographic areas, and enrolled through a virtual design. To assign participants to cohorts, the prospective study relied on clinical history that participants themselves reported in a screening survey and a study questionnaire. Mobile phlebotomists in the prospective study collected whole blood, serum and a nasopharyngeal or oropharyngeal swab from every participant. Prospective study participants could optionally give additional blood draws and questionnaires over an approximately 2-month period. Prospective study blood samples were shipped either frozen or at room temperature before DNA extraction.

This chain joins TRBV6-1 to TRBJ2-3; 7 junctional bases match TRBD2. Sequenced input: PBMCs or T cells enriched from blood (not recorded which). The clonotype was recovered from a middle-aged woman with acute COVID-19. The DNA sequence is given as TGTGCCAGCAGTGAAACAAGCGGGGATAGCACAGATACGCAGTATTTT. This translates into CASSETSGDSTDTQYF.